These 27 T cell receptor beta chains were sequenced from one sample in a study of cytomegalovirus exposure and HLA in healthy donors. In the PCR, 60 Vbeta and 13 Jbeta primers were used. The table came from immunoSEQ multiplex PCR; TCRdb's copy has only in-frame clones and leaves some out. The profile shows 75,000 to 95,000 clones, 50% to 75% of them singletons. Specimen: PBMCs. The receptors stem from a man aged 25-45 years in good health and CMV-seronegative.

The chain employs TRBV30 and TRBJ1-6; TRBD1 matches 7 bases. In germline, CDR1 is GTSNPN, CDR2 SVGIG (reference sequence). The CDR3 is made up of 14 amino acids. The trim removed 1 base at V and 4 bases at J, leaving 1 base unmatched. As DNA, the CDR3 is TGTGCCTGGAGTGGGACAGGATATAATTCACCCCTCCACTTT. It specifies CAWSGTGYNSPLHF.

This clone was counted a few times. V and J are TRBV7-2 and TRBJ1-1; unclear D gene. V lost 5 bases and J 0 bases, leaving 16 bases between the germline ends. CDR3 length equals 16 residues. Germline CDR1 is SGHTA and CDR2 is FQGNSA. CDR3: CASSHPREGMNTEAFF. CDR3 nucleotide sequence: TGTGCCAGCAGCCACCCGCGAGAGGGTATGAACACTGAAGCTTTCTTT. The whole variable domain, remainder taken from reference TRBV7-2 and TRBJ1-1, is GAGVSQSPSNKVTEKGKDVELRCDPISGHTALYWYRQSLGQGLEFLIYFQGNSAPDKSGLPSDRFSAERTGGSVSTLTIQRTQQEDSAVYLCASSHPREGMNTEAFFGQGTRLTVV.

The V and J genes are TRBV9 and TRBJ2-7; perhaps TRBD2 as D (6 bases). This CDR3 has 15 amino acids. With 3 bases removed from V and 0 bases from J, the gap between germline ends came to 13 bases. Germline V gene sequence: CDR1 SGDLS, CDR2 YYNGEE. The CDR3 coding sequence is TGTGCCAGCAGCGCGCCCGGGAGCAGCTCCTACGAGCAGTACTTC. Translation: CASSAPGSSSYEQYF.

This chain joins TRBV4-1 and TRBJ2-7; tentative D call: TRBD1 (6 bases). CDR1 MGHRA and CDR2 YSYEKL come from the germline V gene. The length of the CDR3 is 14 residues. V was cut by 5 bases and J by 2 bases, with 13 bases left in between. The CDR3 DNA reads TGCGCCAGCAGCGGCCGGGACACTACCTACGAGCAGTACTTC. It encodes CASSGRDTTYEQYF.

The chain combines TRBV2 with TRBJ1-5, with a possible D match to TRBD1 (5 bases). V shed 8 bases and J shed 1 base, with 15 bases lying between them. Germline CDR1 is SNHLY and CDR2 is FYNNEI. CDR3 length: 15 amino acids. This chain's CDR3 is CASQSMSGSNQPQHF. The DNA of the CDR3 is TGTGCCAGCCAGAGTATGTCAGGGAGCAATCAGCCCCAGCATTTT.

The chain links TRBV19 to TRBJ2-5, with TRBD2 matching over 7 bases. From germline, CDR1 is LNHDA and CDR2 SQIVND (reference sequence). The CDR3 loop spans 15 amino acids. Trimming cost V 2 bases and J 4 bases; bases outside gene matches: 7. The CDR3 loop reads CASSISSGDGETQYF. The DNA for the CDR3 is TGTGCCAGTAGTATATCTAGCGGTGACGGAGAGACCCAGTACTTC.

The V gene is TRBV6-5, the J gene TRBJ2-7; 10 positions match TRBD1. CDR1 and CDR2 (germline): MNHEY, SVGAGI. V lost 6 bases to trimming and J lost 8 bases; unmatched junction nucleotides: 13. The CDR3 sequence is 15 residues long. The CDR3 region is CASSTPGTGVEKQYF. The DNA of the CDR3 is TGTGCCAGCAGCACCCCCGGGACAGGGGTTGAAAAGCAGTACTTC.

This clone was observed a few times. DNA for the CDR3: TGTGCCAGCAGTTTTGTTAGCGGGAGATCCTACGAGCAGTACTTC. Translating gives CASSFVSGRSYEQYF. The rearrangement links TRBV28 to TRBJ2-7; the match to TRBD2 covers 9 bases. This CDR3 has 15 residues. Per the germline V gene, CDR1 is MDHEN and CDR2 is SYDVKM. V shed 3 bases and J 1 base; nucleotides not matched to a gene: 4.

This rearrangement joins TRBV7-9 to TRBJ1-2; D gene unclear. There are 13 residues in the CDR3. V lost 5 bases, J lost 5 bases, and 12 bases lay in between. The germline V gene has CDR1 SEHNR and CDR2 FQNEAQ (reference sequence). The CDR3 sequence: CASSVAMTYGYTF. DNA of the CDR3: TGTGCCAGCAGCGTTGCGATGACATATGGCTACACCTTC.

The rearrangement links TRBV30 to TRBJ1-5; D not resolved. There are 14 residues in the CDR3. CDR1 is GTSNPN, CDR2 SVGIG, per germline (reference sequence). The germline V and J ends were trimmed by 0 bases and 0 bases, with 6 bases remaining between them. CDR3 in DNA: TGTGCCTGGAGTGTACTGAATAGCAATCAGCCCCAGCATTTT. This sequence encodes CAWSVLNSNQPQHF.

The chain joins TRBV11-2 to TRBJ2-7; 9 nucleotides align to TRBD1. V lost 6 bases, J lost 4 bases, and 10 bases stayed unmatched. The CDR3 sequence is 15 residues long. Germline values: CDR1 SGHAT, CDR2 FQNNGV. For the CDR3, the DNA is TGTGCCAGCAGTTCAAGCGGGACAGGGTTATACGAGCAGTACTTC. This sequence encodes CASSSSGTGLYEQYF.

This rearrangement joins TRBV5-1 to TRBJ1-5; 8 nucleotides agree with TRBD1. The CDR3 runs to 16 residues. CDR1 and CDR2 from the germline V gene are SGHRS and YFSETQ. V dropped 0 bases and J dropped 4; count of bases not matched to a gene: 6. The CDR3 sequence is CASSLVLQGGNQPQHF. The DNA of the CDR3 is TGCGCCAGCAGCTTGGTTTTACAGGGGGGGAATCAGCCCCAGCATTTT.

The V call is TRBV15, the J call TRBJ2-5, with 7 bases fitting TRBD2. With V trimmed by 6 bases and J by 0 bases, 4 bases remained unmatched. CDR3 length equals 14 residues. In germline, CDR1 is LNHNV, CDR2 YYDKDF (reference sequence). The CDR3: CATRGGTYQETQYF. The CDR3 coding sequence is TGTGCCACCAGGGGGGGGACCTACCAAGAGACCCAGTACTTC.

The V and J genes are TRBV5-1 and TRBJ2-1, with 12 bases that match TRBD2. The CDR3 extends over 16 amino acids. Germline V gene data show CDR1 as SGHRS and CDR2 as YFSETQ. Trimming at V came to 4 bases and at J to 2 bases, leaving 4 bases not matched to a gene. The CDR3 spells CASSLTSGGTYNEQFF. The CDR3 DNA sequence: TGCGCCAGCAGCCTCACTAGCGGGGGGACCTACAATGAGCAGTTCTTC.

This rearrangement joins TRBV7-3 to TRBJ2-5; D is perhaps TRBD2 (6 bases). This CDR3 is built from 15 residues. Between the trimmed V and J ends, which lost 4 bases and 3 bases, there was a span of 15 bases. Germline V lookup: CDR1 SGHTA, CDR2 FQGTGA. CDR3 nucleotide sequence: TGTGCCAGCAGCTCCCCACTTTCGGGGGAAGAGACCCAGTACTTC. It yields the protein CASSSPLSGEETQYF.

The chain links TRBV4-3 to TRBJ2-2; no reliable D call. Germline assignment: CDR1 LGHNA and CDR2 YSLEER. This CDR3 is 12 amino acids long. V lost 3 bases to trimming and J lost 8 bases, with 7 bases between them. CDR3 loop: CASSQIEGELFF. In DNA, the CDR3 is TGCGCCAGCAGCCAGATTGAGGGGGAGCTGTTTTTT.

The V and J genes are TRBV30 and TRBJ1-5; D is possibly TRBD1 (5 bases). V lost 0 bases to trimming and J lost 0 bases, with 9 bases between them. The CDR3 has 15 residues. Germline CDR1 and CDR2: GTSNPN and SVGIG (reference sequence). CDR3 residues: CAWSVGTFSNQPQHF. The DNA for the CDR3 is TGTGCCTGGAGTGTAGGGACTTTTAGCAATCAGCCCCAGCATTTT.

V is TRBV30 and J is TRBJ2-3, with D unresolved. V was pared by 4 bases and J by 2 bases, with 7 bases between. The CDR3 covers 12 residues. CDR1 and CDR2 from the germline V gene are GTSNPN and SVGIG (reference sequence). CDR3 protein: CAWTPLTDTQYF. In DNA form, the CDR3 reads TGTGCCTGGACTCCCCTCACAGATACGCAGTATTTT.

The rearrangement joins TRBV9 to TRBJ2-1, with 8 nucleotides matching TRBD2. From germline, CDR1 is SGDLS and CDR2 YYNGEE. The trim removed 3 bases at V and 8 bases at J, leaving 13 bases unmatched. The CDR3 contains 16 residues. The CDR3 sequence is CASSEKSGGPSDEQFF. CDR3 in DNA: TGTGCCAGCAGCGAGAAGAGCGGGGGCCCTTCCGATGAGCAGTTCTTC. The whole variable domain, remainder taken from reference TRBV9 and TRBJ2-1, is DSGVTQTPKHLITATGQRVTLRCSPRSGDLSVYWYQQSLDQGLQFLIQYYNGEERAKGNILERFSAQQFPDLHSELNLSSLELGDSALYFCASSEKSGGPSDEQFFGPGTRLTVL.

This clone occurred once. The rearrangement uses TRBV6-1 and TRBJ1-2; 7 nucleotides align to TRBD1. V gave up 5 bases and J gave up 2 bases; unmatched junction bases: 5. The CDR3 has 14 residues. Per germline, CDR1 MNHNS and CDR2 SASEGT. CDR3 DNA: TGTGCCAGCAGTTCTCCGGGACAGAACTATGGCTACACCTTC. Its translation: CASSSPGQNYGYTF.

This chain uses TRBV4-1 with TRBJ1-1; possibly TRBD1 for D (6 bases). This CDR3 has 15 residues. The germline V and J ends were trimmed by 3 bases and 11 bases, with 22 bases remaining between them. Germline CDR1 is MGHRA and CDR2 is YSYEKL. CDR3 region: CASSQGARGSLRAFF. CDR3 coding DNA: TGCGCCAGCAGCCAGGGGGCAAGGGGCTCCCTTCGGGCTTTCTTT.

The rearrangement links TRBV29-1 to TRBJ2-7; 7 nucleotides line up with TRBD2. Germline-derived CDR1 and CDR2 are SQVTM and ANQGSEA. This CDR3 is 15 amino acids long. J lost 6 bases, V lost 2 bases, and 13 bases had no gene match. CDR3 nucleotide sequence: TGCAGCGTTGAATACCGTTCAGGGAGGGAGGGCGAGCAGTACTTC. This sequence encodes CSVEYRSGREGEQYF.

V gene TRBV21-1 combines with J gene TRBJ1-2; TRBD1 is the table's D call, not checked against the DNA. TRBV21-1 is shown as a pseudogene. The length of the CDR3 is 16 residues. The CDR3 protein is CASSKATGQVNYGYTF. CDR3 coding DNA: TGTGCCAGCAGCAAAGCGACGGGACAGGTAAACTATGGCTACACCTTC.

The gene calls are TRBV11-2 and TRBJ2-7, with D maybe TRBD2 (6 bases). Germline CDR1 reads SGHAT; CDR2 reads FQNNGV. V was clipped by 6 bases and J by 5 bases, with 17 bases between them. The CDR3 covers 14 residues. In nucleotides, the CDR3 is TGTGCCAGCAGTCCAGTTGGGGAGGTCGACGAGCAGTACTTC. Amino acid sequence: CASSPVGEVDEQYF.

V gene TRBV9 combines with J gene TRBJ2-7; 9 nucleotides align to TRBD2. CDR3 length: 16 amino acids. V dropped 0 bases and J dropped 3; count of bases not matched to a gene: 7. Germline-derived CDR1 and CDR2 are SGDLS and YYNGEE. CDR3 region: CASSVGGAGGIYEQYF. In nucleotides, the CDR3 is TGTGCCAGCAGCGTAGGAGGTGCGGGGGGGATCTACGAGCAGTACTTC.

The chain has TRBV7-8 and TRBJ2-7, with D perhaps matching TRBD1 (5 bases). Trimming pared 2 bases from V and 3 bases from J, leaving 20 bases between. CDR1 SGHVS and CDR2 FQNEAQ come from the germline V gene. CDR3 length equals 17 residues. CDR3: CASSLWGSPALIYEQYF. The CDR3 coding sequence is TGTGCCAGCAGCTTATGGGGCAGCCCCGCCCTTATCTACGAGCAGTACTTC.

The chain joins TRBV4-1 to TRBJ2-3, with D maybe TRBD2 (6 bases). Trimming stripped 5 bases from V and 6 bases from J, with 12 bases between. The length of the CDR3 is 13 residues. CDR1 is MGHRA and CDR2 is YSYEKL in the germline V gene. CDR3: CASSSWGRDTQYF. DNA for the CDR3: TGCGCCAGCAGCTCCTGGGGGAGGGATACGCAGTATTTT.